This T cell receptor (beta chain) was recorded in a study of blood T cell repertoires in COVID-19. The CDR3 has 13 residues. Germline CDR1 MNHNY, CDR2 SVGAGI (reference sequence). Trimming cost V 6 bases and J 2 bases, with 10 bases left between them. Sequencing was performed with immunoSEQ multiplex PCR; in TCRdb, only in-frame clones are kept and a portion is missing. The repertoire holds about 410,000 clones, with approximately 90% as singletons. The rearrangement joins TRBV6-6 to TRBJ1-1; no reliable D call. The specimen sequenced was peripheral blood. The source of this sequence is a woman in her twenties or thirties with active or convalescent COVID-19. The CDR3 DNA sequence: TGTGCCAGCAGGATGGGCCCTAACACTGAAGCTTTCTTT. This codes for CASRMGPNTEAFF.